This T cell receptor beta chain comes out of a study of shared clonotypes between healthy human individuals. The overall study: Three plates were used per donor for CD4 naive, three for CD4 memory, two for CD8 naive and one for CD8 memory. Whole-study findings and limits: Rarefaction exposed incomplete sorted-subset sequencing despite large depth. Memory subsets had estimated richness that was generally smaller than that of naive subsets.

Turning to this clone: Its target is unknown.

Deep-level assay runs were performed. The assay was immunoSEQ multiplex PCR, and TCRdb's table has in-frame clones only and misses some. The table records 550,000 to 850,000 clones, approximately 79% of them present only once. Germline values: CDR1 MNHEY, CDR2 SMNVEV (reference sequence). The CDR3 is 13 residues long. V shed 5 bases and J shed 1 base, with 8 bases lying between them. The chain joins TRBV27 to TRBJ1-1, with a possible D match to TRBD1 (6 bases). This clonotype originated in a woman between 25 and 40 years old in good health. The sample comprised memory CD4+ T cells sorted from blood. Indicated subset: CD45RA-negative fraction. The CDR3 DNA follows: TGTGCCAGCAGTCAGGACAGGAACACTGAAGCTTTCTTT. Translated: CASSQDRNTEAFF.